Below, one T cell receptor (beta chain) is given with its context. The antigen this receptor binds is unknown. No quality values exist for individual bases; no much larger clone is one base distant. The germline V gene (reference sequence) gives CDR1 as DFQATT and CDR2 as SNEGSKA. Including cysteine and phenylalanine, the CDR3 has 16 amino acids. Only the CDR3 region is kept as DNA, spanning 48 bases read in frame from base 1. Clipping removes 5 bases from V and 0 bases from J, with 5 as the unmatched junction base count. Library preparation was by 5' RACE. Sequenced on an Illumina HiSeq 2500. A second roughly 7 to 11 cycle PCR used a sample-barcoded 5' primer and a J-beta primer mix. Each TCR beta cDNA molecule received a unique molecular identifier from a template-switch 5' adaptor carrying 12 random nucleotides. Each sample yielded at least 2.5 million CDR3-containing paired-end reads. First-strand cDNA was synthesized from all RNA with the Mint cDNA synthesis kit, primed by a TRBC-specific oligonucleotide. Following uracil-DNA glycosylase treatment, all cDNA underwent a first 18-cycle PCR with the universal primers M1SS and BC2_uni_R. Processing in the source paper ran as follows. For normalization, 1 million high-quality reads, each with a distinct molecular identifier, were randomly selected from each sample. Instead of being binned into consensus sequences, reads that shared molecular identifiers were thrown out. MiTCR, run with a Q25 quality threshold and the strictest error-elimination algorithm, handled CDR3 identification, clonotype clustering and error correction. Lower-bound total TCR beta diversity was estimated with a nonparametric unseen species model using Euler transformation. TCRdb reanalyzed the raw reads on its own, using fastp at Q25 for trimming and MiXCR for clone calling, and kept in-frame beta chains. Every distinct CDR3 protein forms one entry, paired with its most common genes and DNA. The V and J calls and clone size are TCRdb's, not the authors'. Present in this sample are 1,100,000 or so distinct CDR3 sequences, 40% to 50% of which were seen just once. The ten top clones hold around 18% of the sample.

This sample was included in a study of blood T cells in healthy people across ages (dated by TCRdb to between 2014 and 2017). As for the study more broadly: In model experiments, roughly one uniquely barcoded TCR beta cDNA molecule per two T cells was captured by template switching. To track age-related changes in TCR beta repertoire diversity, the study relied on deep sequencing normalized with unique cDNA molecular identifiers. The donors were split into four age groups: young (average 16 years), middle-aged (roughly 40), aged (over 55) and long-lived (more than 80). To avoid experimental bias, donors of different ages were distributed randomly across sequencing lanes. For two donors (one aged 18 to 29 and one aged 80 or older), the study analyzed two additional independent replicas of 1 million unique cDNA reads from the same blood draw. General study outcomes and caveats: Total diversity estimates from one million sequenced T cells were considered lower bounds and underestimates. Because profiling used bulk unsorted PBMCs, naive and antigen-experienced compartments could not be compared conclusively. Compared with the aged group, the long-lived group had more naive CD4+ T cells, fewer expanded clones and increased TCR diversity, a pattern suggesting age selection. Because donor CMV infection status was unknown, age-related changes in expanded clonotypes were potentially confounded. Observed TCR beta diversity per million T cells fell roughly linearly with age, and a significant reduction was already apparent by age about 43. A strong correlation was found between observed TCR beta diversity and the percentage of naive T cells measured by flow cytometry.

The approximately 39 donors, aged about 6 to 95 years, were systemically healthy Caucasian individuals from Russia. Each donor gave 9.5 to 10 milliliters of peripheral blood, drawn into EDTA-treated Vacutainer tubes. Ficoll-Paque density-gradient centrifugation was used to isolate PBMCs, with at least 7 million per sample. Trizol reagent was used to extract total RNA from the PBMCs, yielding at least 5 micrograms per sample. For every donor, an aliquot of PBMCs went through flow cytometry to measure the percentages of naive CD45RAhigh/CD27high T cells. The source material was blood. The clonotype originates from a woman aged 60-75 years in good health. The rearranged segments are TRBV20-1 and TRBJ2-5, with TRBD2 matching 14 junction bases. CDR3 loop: CSAVGLAGAYQETQYF. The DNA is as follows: TGCAGTGCTGTGGGACTAGCGGGGGCGTACCAAGAGACCCAGTACTTC.